This T cell receptor beta chain emerged from a study of shared clonotypes between healthy human individuals. Study at large: There were three CD4 naive, three CD4 memory, two CD8 naive and one CD8 memory plates per donor.

As to this clone: No antigen is known for it.

Broader study findings: A small donor pool kept down the genetic and exposure-history diversity that was represented. Naive CD4 clonotype sharing across a few donors was approximately 5%. A reduction in generation probabilities was seen for non-shared clonotypes relative to those shared by all four donors.

TCRdb's copy holds only in-frame clones and misses some; the assay was immunoSEQ multiplex PCR. The top ten clones hold 0.13% to 0.15% of a sample with millions of clones, roughly nine tenths of them seen once. The V gene's germline CDR1 is SGDLS and CDR2 YYNGEE. CDR3 length equals 14 residues. V lost 4 bases to trimming and J lost 7 bases, with 12 bases between them. This TCR came from a man aged 18 to 29 in good health. The sample taken for sequencing was naive CD4+ T cells sorted from blood. Subset indicated: CD45RA+ positively selected. V usage is TRBV9 and J usage is TRBJ1-6; D not certain. Here the CDR3 reads CASSPLTANSPLHF. CDR3 nucleotide sequence: TGTGCCAGCAGCCCCCTGACGGCGAATTCACCCCTCCACTTT.